The next 27 T cell receptor beta chains were all read from a single sample in a study of blood T cell repertoires in COVID-19. This table comes from immunoSEQ multiplex PCR, and its TCRdb copy is limited to in-frame clones, with some not included. The profile covers 230,000 or so clones, with approximately 82% appearing a single time and approximately 2% taken by the ten largest. The material sequenced was peripheral blood. These receptors were collected from a man aged 40-49 years who had recovered from COVID-19.

This rearrangement joins TRBV15 to TRBJ2-1, with 8 bases lining up with TRBD1. The ends lost 6 bases at V and 6 bases at J; junction bases unmatched: 10. Germline CDR1 reads LNHNV; CDR2 reads YYDKDF (reference sequence). This CDR3 comprises 15 residues. This CDR3 is CATRSSGGLFNEQFF. For the CDR3, the DNA is TGTGCCACCAGAAGTTCAGGGGGCCTTTTCAATGAGCAGTTCTTC.

A few counts support this clone. The rearrangement joins TRBV5-6 to TRBJ2-7; possible D gene TRBD2, 5 bases. Germline assignment: CDR1 SGHDT and CDR2 YYEEEE. The V and J ends lost 0 bases and 0 bases respectively, with 13 bases between them. There are 16 residues in the CDR3. The CDR3 sequence: CASSLDPGLGSYEQYF. As DNA, the CDR3 is TGTGCCAGCAGCTTGGATCCAGGACTCGGCTCCTACGAGCAGTACTTC.

V is TRBV18 and J is TRBJ2-3, with D unclear. Trimming removed 3 bases from V and 6 bases from J, with 13 bases in between. The CDR3 extends over 14 amino acids. The germline V gene encodes CDR1 KGHSH and CDR2 LQKENI. DNA for the CDR3: TGTGCCAGCTCACCCGGTTCTACCACGGATACGCAGTATTTT. Translated, it gives CASSPGSTTDTQYF.

The chain has TRBV18 and TRBJ1-1; perhaps TRBD1 as D (6 bases). Trimming removed 3 bases at V and 2 bases at J, with 10 bases between. CDR1 is KGHSH, CDR2 LQKENI, per germline. The CDR3 spans 14 residues. CDR3: CASSPQGSNTEAFF. The CDR3 DNA follows: TGTGCCAGCTCACCGCAGGGGAGCAACACTGAAGCTTTCTTT.

The chain recombines TRBV5-1 with TRBJ2-3; 8 bases are shared with TRBD2. This CDR3 region has 15 residues. Per germline, CDR1 SGHRS and CDR2 YFSETQ. V was clipped by 4 bases and J by 2 bases; unmatched bases: 6. This chain's CDR3 is CASSPGLVLTDTQYF. The CDR3 DNA is TGCGCCAGCAGCCCGGGACTAGTCCTCACAGATACGCAGTATTTT.

V and J are TRBV4-3 and TRBJ2-5; 16 bases line up with TRBD2. The CDR3 spans 18 residues. V lost 4 bases and J lost 5; bases outside the gene matches: 10. CDR1 LGHNA and CDR2 YSLEER come from the germline V gene. This chain's CDR3 is CASSPGLAGGPFRETQYF. CDR3 DNA sequence: TGCGCCAGCAGCCCGGGACTAGCGGGGGGGCCATTCCGGGAGACCCAGTACTTC.

The V call is TRBV4-3, the J call TRBJ2-1, with TRBD2 matching over 7 bases. The germline CDR1 and CDR2 sequences are LGHNA and YSLEER. Germline trimming cut 4 bases from V and 4 bases from J; bases unmatched to any gene: 4. This CDR3 spans 14 amino acids. For the CDR3, the DNA is TGCGCCAGCAGCCGGGGACTACCATACAATGAGCAGTTCTTC. Translating it yields CASSRGLPYNEQFF.

The V call is TRBV7-7, the J call TRBJ2-7; D is unclear. V lost 5 bases, J lost 2 bases, and 13 bases lay in between. Germline CDR1 reads SSHAT; CDR2 reads FNYEAQ (reference sequence). CDR3 length: 14 residues. In DNA, the CDR3 is TGTGCCAGCAGCGCCGATTTCGGTCCCTACGAGCAGTACTTC. Its protein product is CASSADFGPYEQYF.

This clone was detected only once. V usage is TRBV18 and J usage is TRBJ2-3; 16 positions match TRBD2. J was trimmed by 6 bases and V by 3 bases; bases with no gene match: 9. CDR1 is KGHSH and CDR2 is LQKENI in the germline V gene. This CDR3 region has 18 residues. The DNA of the CDR3 is TGTGCCAGCTCACCCATCGGGACTAGCGGGAGGGCGAAGGATACGCAGTATTTT. This codes for CASSPIGTSGRAKDTQYF.

This clone was observed a few times. V usage is TRBV19 and J usage is TRBJ2-3, with TRBD2 matching 7 bases. Germline V gene lookup returns CDR1 LNHDA and CDR2 SQIVND (reference sequence). The CDR3 length is 15 residues. V trimming: 2 bases; J trimming: 0 bases; junction bases outside the gene matches: 2. DNA for the CDR3: TGTGCCAGTAGTATAAGGACTAGTAGCACAGATACGCAGTATTTT. Residues: CASSIRTSSTDTQYF.

The chain has TRBV7-2 and TRBJ1-2; D uncertain. CDR3 length equals 14 residues. The germline CDR1 and CDR2 sequences are SGHTA and FQGNSA. The germline V and J ends were trimmed by 2 bases and 4 bases, with 11 bases remaining between them. The CDR3 nucleotides read TGTGCCAGCAGCTTAACACATAGACTCTATGGCTACACCTTC. Its protein product is CASSLTHRLYGYTF.

The rearrangement links TRBV5-5 to TRBJ1-5, with a weak D call TRBD1 (5 bases). CDR1 and CDR2 (germline): SGHKS, YYEKEE (reference sequence). The V gene lost 1 base and the J gene lost 9 bases, with 14 bases spanning the gap. This CDR3 contains 14 residues. CDR3 loop: CASSLKNGGGPQHF. CDR3 nucleotide sequence: TGTGCCAGCAGCTTGAAAAATGGGGGAGGGCCCCAGCATTTT. The full variable domain, completed using reference TRBV5-5 and TRBJ1-5, is DAGVTQSPTHLIKTRGQQVTLRCSPISGHKSVSWYQQVLGQGPQFIFQYYEKEERGRGNFPDRFSARQFPNYSSELNVNALLLGDSALYLCASSLKNGGGPQHFGDGTRLSIL.

In its sample, this clone was seen a few times. The same CDR3 arises from other DNA sequences in this sample as well. V gene TRBV6-5 combines with J gene TRBJ1-2; possible D gene TRBD1, 5 bases. Trimming removed 1 base from V and 0 bases from J, with 12 bases in between. The germline V gene encodes CDR1 MNHEY and CDR2 SVGAGI. This CDR3 is built from 16 residues. As DNA, the CDR3 is TGTGCCAGCAGTTACTGGAGGGGAGGCACTAACTATGGCTACACCTTC. It is translated as CASSYWRGGTNYGYTF.

The rearrangement uses TRBV20-1 and TRBJ1-2; D unclear. Looked up from germline, CDR1 is DFQATT and CDR2 is SNEGSKA (reference sequence). The CDR3 runs 10 residues. Trimming cost V 5 bases and J 7 bases, with 8 bases left between them. CDR3 loop: CSALGGGYTF. The CDR3, as DNA: TGCAGTGCTCTTGGCGGTGGCTACACCTTC.

V and J are TRBV19 and TRBJ2-2; D is possibly TRBD2 (5 bases). The CDR3 is 13 residues long. Trimming took off 2 bases at V and 7 bases at J, with 8 bases between the two ends. Germline CDR1 is LNHDA and CDR2 is SQIVND (reference sequence). The CDR3 region is CASSIQRDGELFF. The CDR3 DNA reads TGTGCCAGTAGTATACAACGGGACGGGGAGCTGTTTTTT.

This chain joins TRBV30 and TRBJ1-3; D gene ambiguous. CDR1 is GTSNPN and CDR2 is SVGIG in the germline V gene (reference sequence). V was cut by 7 bases and J by 1 base, with 14 bases left in between. CDR3 length: 14 amino acids. The CDR3 DNA is TGTGCCTCCTTCGGAGGGCGGTCTGGAAACACCATATATTTT. Protein: CASFGGRSGNTIYF.

V gene TRBV19 combines with J gene TRBJ2-1; the match to TRBD1 covers 10 bases. Germline V gives CDR1 LNHDA, CDR2 SQIVND (reference sequence). Trimming cost V 5 bases and J 6 bases; bases outside gene matches: 7. The CDR3 has 15 amino acids. Here the CDR3 reads CASSPRQGASNEQFF. The CDR3, as DNA: TGTGCCAGTAGTCCTCGACAGGGGGCGTCCAATGAGCAGTTCTTC.

This clone was counted between two and nine times. This rearrangement joins TRBV27 to TRBJ2-2; maybe TRBD2 (6 bases). This CDR3 region has 13 residues. Germline values: CDR1 MNHEY, CDR2 SMNVEV (reference sequence). V was clipped by 1 base and J by 9 bases, with 9 bases between them. CDR3 residues: CASSLWGGRELFF. For the CDR3, the DNA is TGTGCCAGCAGTTTATGGGGAGGCCGGGAGCTGTTTTTT.

V and J are TRBV7-9 and TRBJ2-3; 8 bases align to TRBD2. Germline V CDR1 and CDR2: SEHNR, FQNEAQ (reference sequence). The CDR3 consists of 15 residues. With 7 bases clipped from V and 1 base from J, the junction kept 7 bases outside the gene matches. CDR3 nucleotides: TGTGCCAGCAAGGATTTCGGGGGGGGCACAGATACGCAGTATTTT. It encodes CASKDFGGGTDTQYF.

The V gene is TRBV6-5, the J gene TRBJ1-2; D gene unclear. Trimming cost V 8 bases and J 5 bases, with 12 bases left between them. Germline values: CDR1 MNHEY, CDR2 SVGAGI. This CDR3 spans 12 amino acids. As DNA, the CDR3 is TGTGCCAGCCGCCGAGGAGAGTATGGCTACACCTTC. Translation: CASRRGEYGYTF.

The chain joins TRBV24-1 to TRBJ2-5; 9 bases match TRBD2. Losses at the gene ends were 3 bases for V and 5 bases for J; bases not matched to a gene: 3. Germline CDR1 is KGHDR and CDR2 is SFDVKD. The CDR3 sequence is 14 residues long. The CDR3 coding sequence is TGTGCCACCAGTGATACGGCGGGGGGGGAGACCCAGTACTTC. This encodes CATSDTAGGETQYF.

V is TRBV7-2 and J is TRBJ2-7; TRBD1 aligns across 8 bases. Germline values: CDR1 SGHTA, CDR2 FQGNSA. V was clipped by 7 bases and J by 5 bases; unmatched bases: 10. The CDR3 is made up of 14 amino acids. The CDR3 loop reads CASMLRTGFDEQYF. The CDR3 coding sequence is TGTGCCAGCATGCTACGGACAGGGTTCGACGAGCAGTACTTC. The full variable domain, its missing parts supplied by reference TRBV7-2 and TRBJ2-7, is GAGVSQSPSNKVTEKGKDVELRCDPISGHTALYWYRQSLGQGLEFLIYFQGNSAPDKSGLPSDRFSAERTGGSVSTLTIQRTQQEDSAVYLCASMLRTGFDEQYFGPGTRLTVT.

The CDR3 DNA reads TGTGCCAGCAGTCCCACTACGCTCAATGAGCAGTTCTTC. It codes for CASSPTTLNEQFF. The chain is built from TRBV12-3 or TRBV12-4 and TRBJ2-1, with D hard to call. This CDR3 contains 13 residues. Trimming took off 5 bases at V and 6 bases at J, with 11 bases between the two ends.

The chain is built from TRBV3-1 (or the pseudogene TRBV3-2) and TRBJ2-3; 9 bases match TRBD2. The germline gives CDR1 LGHDT, CDR2 YNNKEL (reference sequence). J lost 0 bases, V lost 11 bases, and 9 bases had no gene match. The CDR3 totals 15 residues. The CDR3 loop reads CASSGGSASTDTQYF. In DNA form, the CDR3 reads TGTGCCTCCAGCGGGGGGAGTGCTAGCACAGATACGCAGTATTTT.

The rearrangement uses TRBV12-5 and TRBJ2-7; maybe TRBD2 (5 bases). Germline-derived CDR1 and CDR2 are LGHNT and FRNRAP. V was pared by 3 bases and J by 2 bases, with 8 bases between. The CDR3 totals 13 residues. The CDR3 loop is CASGLWETYEQYF. The CDR3 DNA is TGTGCTAGTGGTTTATGGGAGACCTACGAGCAGTACTTC.

The V and J genes are TRBV9 and TRBJ1-1, with 9 positions matching TRBD1. The trim removed 2 bases at V and 8 bases at J, leaving 7 bases unmatched. The germline gives CDR1 SGDLS, CDR2 YYNGEE. CDR3 length: 14 amino acids. The CDR3 DNA reads TGTGCCAGCAGCGTCGGGACAGGGCGTGGGGAAGCTTTCTTT. Amino acids: CASSVGTGRGEAFF.

In this sample, this clone turned up once. J is TRBJ2-3 and V is TRBV4-1, with D maybe TRBD2 (7 bases). The CDR3 extends over 15 amino acids. V was clipped by 4 bases and J by 1 base, with 12 bases between them. Germline lookup yields CDR1 MGHRA and CDR2 YSYEKL. CDR3 sequence: CASSPLGGGTDTQYF. DNA of the CDR3: TGCGCCAGCAGCCCCTTAGGGGGGGGCACAGATACGCAGTATTTT.